This is a list of T cell receptor beta chains from one sample in a study of blood T cell repertoires in COVID-19. Generated by immunoSEQ multiplex PCR, the TCRdb table keeps only in-frame clones and is missing some. Seen here are 120,000 to 150,000 clones, 88% observed once, and the top ten hold 2% to 2.5%. The source material was peripheral blood. The receptors shown here come from a human donor in a cohort sampled during active COVID-19. Each CDR3 is given with its conserved first and last residue. The D gene is left open where the match is weak. Size tells how often a clone was seen (once, few, many) or the class of an expanded clone, and some rows leave it out.

cdr3_aa cdr3_nt clone_size j_call v_call d_call
CASSPLPPGRASTDTQYF TGTGCCAGTAGTCCTTTACCTCCTGGGCGGGCTTCCACAGATACGCAGTATTTT - TRBJ2-3 TRBV19 -
CASMRLAGGYNEQFF TGTGCCAGCATGCGGCTAGCGGGGGGCTACAATGAGCAGTTCTTC - TRBJ2-1 TRBV6-5 TRBD2
CATSRQGAQHTGELFF TGTGCCACCAGTAGACAGGGGGCGCAACACACCGGGGAGCTGTTTTTT - TRBJ2-2 TRBV24-1 TRBD1
CASSPRYRGEAFF TGTGCCAGCAGCCCGAGATACAGGGGAGAAGCTTTCTTT - TRBJ1-1 TRBV13 TRBD1
CASSPLGGRGNQPQHF TGTGCCAGCAGCCCCCTCGGGGGACGGGGCAATCAGCCCCAGCATTTT few TRBJ1-5 TRBV28 -
CASSVIGANNSPLHF TGTGCCAGCAGTGTAATAGGGGCAAATAATTCACCCCTCCACTTT - TRBJ1-6 TRBV2 -
CASSQVAGFNTEAFF TGCGCCAGCAGCCAAGTGGCGGGGTTTAACACTGAAGCTTTCTTT - TRBJ1-1 TRBV4-3 -
CASSYSAGGGQPQHF TGTGCCAGCAGTTACTCCGCGGGGGGAGGACAGCCCCAGCATTTT - TRBJ1-5 TRBV6-2/TRBV6-3 -
CASSLDLVLAGVEQFF TGTGCCAGCAGCTTAGATCTTGTACTAGCGGGAGTTGAGCAGTTCTTC - TRBJ2-1 TRBV11-2 TRBD2
CASSPPVAETQYF TGTGCCAGCTCACCACCGGTAGCAGAGACCCAGTACTTC - TRBJ2-5 TRBV18 -
CASSLGGGGTSGGAGTQYF TGTGCCAGCAGCTTAGGAGGCGGTGGGACTAGCGGGGGGGCCGGGACCCAGTACTTC - TRBJ2-5 TRBV7-2 TRBD2
CASSQASLGKVRDEQYF TGTGCCAGCAGCCAAGCTTCCCTCGGGAAAGTTAGGGACGAGCAGTACTTC - TRBJ2-7 TRBV14 -
CASSQATSSYNEQFF TGTGCCAGCAGCCAAGCGACAAGCTCCTACAATGAGCAGTTCTTC - TRBJ2-1 TRBV4-2 -
CASSPPGAGPSYNEQFF TGCGCCAGCAGTCCCCCTGGTGCGGGGCCATCCTACAATGAGCAGTTCTTC - TRBJ2-1 TRBV5-1 -
CASSETWPIYNSPLHF TGTGCCAGCAGTGAAACCTGGCCGATCTATAATTCACCCCTCCACTTT - TRBJ1-6 TRBV2 -
CASSVWSGSVQNEQFF TGTGCCAGCAGCGTATGGAGCGGGAGTGTCCAGAATGAGCAGTTCTTC - TRBJ2-1 TRBV9 TRBD2
CASSDGQGDYEQYF TGTGCCAGCAGCGACGGACAGGGCGACTACGAGCAGTACTTC - TRBJ2-7 TRBV9 TRBD1
CASSQVPSGNSPLHF TGCGCCAGCAGCCAAGTGCCCTCCGGGAATTCACCCCTCCACTTT few TRBJ1-6 TRBV4-1 -
CASSSTGPSNSPLHF TGTGCCAGCAGCTCGACAGGGCCATCTAATTCACCCCTCCACTTT - TRBJ1-6 TRBV9 TRBD1
CASSPGTDSSEQYF TGCGCCAGCAGCCCCGGGACAGATAGTTCCGAGCAGTACTTC - TRBJ2-7 TRBV5-1 TRBD1
CASTPGAGNTIYF TGTGCCAGTACCCCAGGGGCTGGAAACACCATATATTTT - TRBJ1-3 TRBV19 -
CASSLVASVNTEAFF TGTGCCAGCAGCTTGGTCGCGTCGGTGAACACTGAAGCTTTCTTT - TRBJ1-1 TRBV5-5 -
CASSHLAGADEQYF TGTGCCAGCAGCCACCTAGCGGGAGCCGATGAGCAGTACTTC - TRBJ2-7 TRBV3-1/TRBV3-2 TRBD2